This T cell receptor (beta chain) appears in the sequencing data of a study of blood T cell repertoires in COVID-19. Per the original methods: Reference gene primer amplification in the assay estimated nucleated cell counts. Profiled with immunoSEQ multiplex PCR; TCRdb holds only in-frame clones, not every one. That table supplies the V and J calls and clone size; D and trimming were determined from the DNA. The sample carries about 46,000 clones, about 86% recorded once. Trimming left V 0 bases short and J 3 bases short, with 11 bases between. The CDR3 sequence is 15 residues long. Germline lookup yields CDR1 KGHSH and CDR2 LQKENI.

The rearrangement joins TRBV18 to TRBJ2-5, with D maybe TRBD2 (5 bases). This receptor was obtained from an older man with active COVID-19. Sample: peripheral blood. CDR3 sequence: CASSPPWSGKETQYF. The CDR3 nucleotides read TGTGCCAGCTCACCACCTTGGTCCGGGAAAGAGACCCAGTACTTC.